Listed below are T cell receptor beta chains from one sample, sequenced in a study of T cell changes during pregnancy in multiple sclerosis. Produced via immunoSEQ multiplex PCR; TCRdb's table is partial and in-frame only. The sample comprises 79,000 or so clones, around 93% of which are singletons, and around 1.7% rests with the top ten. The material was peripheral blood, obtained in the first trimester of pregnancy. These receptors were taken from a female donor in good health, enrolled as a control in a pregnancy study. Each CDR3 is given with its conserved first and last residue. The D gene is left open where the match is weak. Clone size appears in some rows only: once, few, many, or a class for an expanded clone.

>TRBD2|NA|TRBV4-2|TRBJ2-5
CASSQGGGDQETQYF
TGTGCCAGCAGCCAGGGCGGGGGGGACCAAGAGACCCAGTACTTC
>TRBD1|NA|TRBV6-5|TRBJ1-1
CASSYSRGPEAFF
TGTGCCAGCAGTTACTCGAGGGGGCCTGAAGCTTTCTTT
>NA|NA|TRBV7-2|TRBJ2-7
CASSLGAQSEQYF
TGTGCCAGCAGCTTAGGGGCACAATCCGAGCAGTACTTC
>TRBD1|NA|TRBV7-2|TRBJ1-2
CASSLQGQGFYGYTF
TGTGCCAGCAGCCTCCAGGGACAGGGTTTCTATGGCTACACCTTC
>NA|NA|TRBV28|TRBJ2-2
CASSVAGPTSGELFF
TGTGCCAGCAGTGTCGCGGGGCCAACGTCCGGGGAGCTGTTTTTT
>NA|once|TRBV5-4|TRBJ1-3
CASSIGRKGNTIYF
TGTGCCAGCAGCATTGGCAGGAAGGGAAACACCATATATTTT
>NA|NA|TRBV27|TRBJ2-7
CASADSDSYEQYF
TGTGCCAGCGCCGACAGCGACTCCTACGAGCAGTACTTC
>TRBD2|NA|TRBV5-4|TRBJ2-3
CASRATSGASTDTQYF
TGTGCCAGCAGGGCTACTAGCGGGGCTAGCACAGATACGCAGTATTTT
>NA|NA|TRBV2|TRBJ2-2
CASSLTGELFF
TGTGCCAGCAGTCTTACCGGGGAGCTGTTTTTT
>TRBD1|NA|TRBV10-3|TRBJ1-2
CAISRTGDGANYGYTF
TGTGCCATCAGCAGGACAGGGGATGGAGCTAACTATGGCTACACCTTC